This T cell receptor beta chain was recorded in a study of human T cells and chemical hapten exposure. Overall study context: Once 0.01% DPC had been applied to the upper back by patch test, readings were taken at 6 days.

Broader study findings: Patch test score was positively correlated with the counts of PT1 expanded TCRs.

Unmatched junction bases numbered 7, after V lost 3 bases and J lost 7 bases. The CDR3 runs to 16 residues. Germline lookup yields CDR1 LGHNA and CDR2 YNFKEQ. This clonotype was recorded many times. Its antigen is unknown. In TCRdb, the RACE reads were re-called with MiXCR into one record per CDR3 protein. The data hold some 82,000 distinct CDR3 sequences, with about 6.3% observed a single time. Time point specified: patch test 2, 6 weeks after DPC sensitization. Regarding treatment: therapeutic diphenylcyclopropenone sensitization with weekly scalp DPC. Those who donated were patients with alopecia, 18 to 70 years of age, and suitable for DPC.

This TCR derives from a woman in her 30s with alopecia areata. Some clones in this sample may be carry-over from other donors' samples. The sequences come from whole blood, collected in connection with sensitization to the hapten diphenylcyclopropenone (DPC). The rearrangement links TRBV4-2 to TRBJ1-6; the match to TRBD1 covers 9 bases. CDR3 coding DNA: TGTGCCAGCAGCCATGTCGAACAGGGGGCCAATTCACCCCTCCACTTT. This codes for CASSHVEQGANSPLHF.